The clone carrying this T cell receptor beta chain was seen more than once but under ten times. This specimen comes from a study of shared clonotypes between healthy human individuals. For the study at large: Three men and a couple of women, aged 18 to 49, were donors. CD4 naive and memory got three plates each, CD8 naive two, CD8 memory one.

Those who donated, Caucasian adults without exception, all lived in Nashville, Tennessee. Germline-derived CDR1 and CDR2 are MNHEY and SMNVEV (reference sequence). V was trimmed by 6 bases and J by 0 bases, leaving 9 bases between them. The CDR3 extends over 13 amino acids. TCRdb keeps only in-frame clones here, not all; method: immunoSEQ multiplex PCR. The sample yields over 850,000 clones, around 82% seen once. The chain is built from TRBV27 and TRBJ2-7; the D gene is possibly TRBD1 (6 bases). This TCR was recovered from a man aged 18 to 35 in good health. Some clones in this sample may be carry-over from other donors' samples. What was sequenced was memory CD4+ T cells from PBMCs. Documented subset: CD45RA-negative fraction. Here the CDR3 DNA reads TGTGCCAGCAGCCGACAGGACTCCTACGAGCAGTACTTC. Translating gives CASSRQDSYEQYF.